This TCR beta chain was profiled in a study of blood T cell repertoires in COVID-19. In the study overall: T cells, B-cell-depleted T cells, or PBMCs supplied cDNA or gDNA.

This clone was picked up one time. Original handling: Cell counts per sample came from amplifying reference gene primers. Measured with immunoSEQ multiplex PCR; TCRdb has only the in-frame clones, and not every one. D and trimming come from the DNA, and the V and J calls and clone size come from that table. In the table there are roughly 260,000 clones, roughly nine tenths of which are singletons. Material: peripheral blood. The TCR was taken from a man between 35 and 55 years old who had recovered from COVID-19.

Here the CDR3 DNA reads TGTGCCAGCAGCCAGAGGAGGGTTTCCATTCAGGGCTACACCTTC. It encodes CASSQRRVSIQGYTF. The genes are TRBV6-6 and TRBJ1-2; D unresolved. Trimming removed 6 bases at V and 8 bases at J, with 22 bases between. CDR3 length equals 15 residues. Germline values: CDR1 MNHNY, CDR2 SVGAGI (reference sequence).